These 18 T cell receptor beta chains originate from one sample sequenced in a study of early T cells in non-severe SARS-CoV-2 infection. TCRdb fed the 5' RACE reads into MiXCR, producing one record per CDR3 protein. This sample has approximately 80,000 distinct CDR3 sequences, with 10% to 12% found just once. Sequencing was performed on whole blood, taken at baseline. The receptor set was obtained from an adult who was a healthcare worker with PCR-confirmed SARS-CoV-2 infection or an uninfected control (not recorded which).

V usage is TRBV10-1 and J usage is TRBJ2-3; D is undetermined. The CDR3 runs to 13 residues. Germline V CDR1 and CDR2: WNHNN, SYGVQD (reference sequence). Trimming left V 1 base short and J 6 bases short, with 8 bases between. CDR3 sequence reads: CASSEYVGDTQYF. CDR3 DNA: TGCGCCAGCAGTGAGTATGTAGGTGATACGCAGTATTTT.

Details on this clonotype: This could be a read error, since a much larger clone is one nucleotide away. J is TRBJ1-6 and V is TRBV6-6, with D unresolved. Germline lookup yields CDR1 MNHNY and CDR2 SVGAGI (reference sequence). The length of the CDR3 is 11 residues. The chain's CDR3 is CVNSNNSPLHF. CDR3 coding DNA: TGTGTCAACAGCAATAATTCACCCCTCCACTTT.

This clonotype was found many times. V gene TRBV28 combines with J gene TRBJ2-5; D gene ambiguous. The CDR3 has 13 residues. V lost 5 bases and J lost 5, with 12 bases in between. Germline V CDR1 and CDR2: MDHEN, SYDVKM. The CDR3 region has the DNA TGTGCCAGCAGTGACATGAATATGGAGACCCAGTACTTC. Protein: CASSDMNMETQYF.

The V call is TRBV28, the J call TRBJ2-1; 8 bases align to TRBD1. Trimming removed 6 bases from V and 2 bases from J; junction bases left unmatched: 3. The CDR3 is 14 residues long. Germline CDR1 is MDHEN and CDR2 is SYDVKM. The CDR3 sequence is CASRPTGAYNEQFF. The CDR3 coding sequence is TGTGCCAGCAGACCGACAGGGGCCTACAATGAGCAGTTCTTC.

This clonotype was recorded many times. The chain's CDR3 is CASSVTGRNQPQHF. CDR3 in DNA: TGTGCCAGCAGTGTGACAGGGAGGAATCAGCCCCAGCATTTT. The chain employs TRBV6-6 and TRBJ1-5; 7 positions match TRBD1. Germline V gene data show CDR1 as MNHNY and CDR2 as SVGAGI (reference sequence). This CDR3 spans 14 amino acids. V shed 5 bases, J shed 4 bases, and the junction held 5 bases outside the gene matches.

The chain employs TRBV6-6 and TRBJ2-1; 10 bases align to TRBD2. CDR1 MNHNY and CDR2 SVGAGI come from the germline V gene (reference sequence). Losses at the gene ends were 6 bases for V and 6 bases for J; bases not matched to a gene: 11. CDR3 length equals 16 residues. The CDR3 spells CASSPKAQRGGNEQFF. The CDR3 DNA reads TGTGCCAGCAGCCCTAAGGCCCAGCGGGGGGGCAATGAGCAGTTCTTC.

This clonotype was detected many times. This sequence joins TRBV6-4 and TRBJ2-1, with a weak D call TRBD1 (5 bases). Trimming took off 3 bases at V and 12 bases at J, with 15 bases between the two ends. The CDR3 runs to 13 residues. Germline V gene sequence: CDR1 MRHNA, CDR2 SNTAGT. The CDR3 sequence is CASSETDQGWQFF. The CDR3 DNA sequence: TGTGCCAGCAGTGAAACCGATCAGGGATGGCAGTTCTTC.

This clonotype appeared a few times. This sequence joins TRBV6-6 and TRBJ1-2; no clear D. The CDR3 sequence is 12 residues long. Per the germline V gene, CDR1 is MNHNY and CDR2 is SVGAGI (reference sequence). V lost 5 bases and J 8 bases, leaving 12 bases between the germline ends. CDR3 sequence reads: CASSLVRGGYTF. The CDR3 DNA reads TGTGCCAGCAGTCTGGTGCGAGGGGGCTACACCTTC.

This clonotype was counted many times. This CDR3 is CSARDRVSDNQPQHF. In DNA, the CDR3 is TGCAGTGCTAGAGATAGAGTGAGCGATAATCAGCCCCAGCATTTT. The chain combines TRBV20-1 with TRBJ1-5, with D hard to call. The CDR3 totals 15 residues. The germline CDR1 and CDR2 sequences are DFQATT and SNEGSKA (reference sequence). V was cut by 0 bases and J by 4 bases, with 13 bases left in between.

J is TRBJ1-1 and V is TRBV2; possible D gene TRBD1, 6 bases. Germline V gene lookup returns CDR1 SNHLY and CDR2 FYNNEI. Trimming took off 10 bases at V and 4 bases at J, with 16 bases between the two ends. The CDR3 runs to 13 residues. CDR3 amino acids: CATHGGWVTEAFF. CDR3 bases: TGTGCCACCCACGGGGGCTGGGTCACTGAAGCTTTCTTT. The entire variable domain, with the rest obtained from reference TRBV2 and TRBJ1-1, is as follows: EPEVTQTPSHQVTQMGQEVILRCVPISNHLYFYWYRQILGQKVEFLVSFYNNEISEKSEIFDDQFSVERPDGSNFTLKIRSTKLEDSAMYFCATHGGWVTEAFFGQGTRLTVV.

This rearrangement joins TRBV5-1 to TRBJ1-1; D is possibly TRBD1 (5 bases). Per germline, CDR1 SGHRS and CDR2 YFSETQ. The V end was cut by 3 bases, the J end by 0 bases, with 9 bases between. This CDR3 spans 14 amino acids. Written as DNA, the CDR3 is TGCGCCAGCAGCTCGGACAACATGAACACTGAAGCTTTCTTT. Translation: CASSSDNMNTEAFF.

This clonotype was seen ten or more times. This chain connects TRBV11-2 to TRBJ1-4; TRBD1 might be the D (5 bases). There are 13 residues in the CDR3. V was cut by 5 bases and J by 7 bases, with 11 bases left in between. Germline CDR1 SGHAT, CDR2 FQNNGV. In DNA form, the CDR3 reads TGTGCCAGCAGCCTTCAGGGCGGTGAAAAACTGTTTTTT. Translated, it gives CASSLQGGEKLFF. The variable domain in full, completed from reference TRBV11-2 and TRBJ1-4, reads EAGVAQSPRYKIIEKRQSVAFWCNPISGHATLYWYQQILGQGPKLLIQFQNNGVVDDSQLPKDRFSAERLKGVDSTLKIQPAKLEDSAVYLCASSLQGGEKLFFGSGTQLSVL.

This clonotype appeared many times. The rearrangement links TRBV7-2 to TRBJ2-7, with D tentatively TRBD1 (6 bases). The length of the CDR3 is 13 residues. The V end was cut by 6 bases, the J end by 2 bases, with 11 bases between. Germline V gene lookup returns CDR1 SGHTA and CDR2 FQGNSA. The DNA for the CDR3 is TGTGCCAGCAGTCCTCGGGACACCTACGAGCAGTACTTC. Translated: CASSPRDTYEQYF.

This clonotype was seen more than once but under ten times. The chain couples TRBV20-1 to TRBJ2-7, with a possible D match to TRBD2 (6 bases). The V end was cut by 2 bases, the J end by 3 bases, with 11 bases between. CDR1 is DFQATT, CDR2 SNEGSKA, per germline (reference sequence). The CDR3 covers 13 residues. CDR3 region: CSARQGLLYEQYF. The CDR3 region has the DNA TGCAGTGCTAGACAGGGACTCCTCTACGAGCAGTACTTC.

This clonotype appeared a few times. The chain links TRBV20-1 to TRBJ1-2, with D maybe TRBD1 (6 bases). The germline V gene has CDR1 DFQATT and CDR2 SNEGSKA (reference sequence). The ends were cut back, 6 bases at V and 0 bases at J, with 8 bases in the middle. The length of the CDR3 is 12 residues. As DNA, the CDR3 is TGCAGTGCGAGGACAGCTAACTATGGCTACACCTTC. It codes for CSARTANYGYTF.

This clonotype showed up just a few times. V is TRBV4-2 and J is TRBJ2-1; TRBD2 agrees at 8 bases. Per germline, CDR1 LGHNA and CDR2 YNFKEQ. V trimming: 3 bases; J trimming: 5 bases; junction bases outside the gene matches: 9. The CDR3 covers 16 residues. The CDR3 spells CASSQTPSGPHNEQFF. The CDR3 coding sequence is TGTGCCAGCAGCCAGACGCCTAGCGGGCCCCACAATGAGCAGTTCTTC.

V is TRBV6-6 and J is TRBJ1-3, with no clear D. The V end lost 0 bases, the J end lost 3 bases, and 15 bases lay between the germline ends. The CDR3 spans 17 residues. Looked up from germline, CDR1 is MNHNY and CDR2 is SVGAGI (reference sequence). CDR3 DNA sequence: TGTGCCAGCAGTTACTCGGGTCCCTTCGCTCTTGGAAACACCATATATTTT. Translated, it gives CASSYSGPFALGNTIYF.

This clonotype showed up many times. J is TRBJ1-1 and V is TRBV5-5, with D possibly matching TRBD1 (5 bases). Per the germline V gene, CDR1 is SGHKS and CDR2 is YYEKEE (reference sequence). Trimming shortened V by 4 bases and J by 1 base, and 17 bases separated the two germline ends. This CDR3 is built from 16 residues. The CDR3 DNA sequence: TGTGCCAGCAGCAGAGGCCGGGGCCCTAAGAACACTGAAGCTTTCTTT. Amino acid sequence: CASSRGRGPKNTEAFF.